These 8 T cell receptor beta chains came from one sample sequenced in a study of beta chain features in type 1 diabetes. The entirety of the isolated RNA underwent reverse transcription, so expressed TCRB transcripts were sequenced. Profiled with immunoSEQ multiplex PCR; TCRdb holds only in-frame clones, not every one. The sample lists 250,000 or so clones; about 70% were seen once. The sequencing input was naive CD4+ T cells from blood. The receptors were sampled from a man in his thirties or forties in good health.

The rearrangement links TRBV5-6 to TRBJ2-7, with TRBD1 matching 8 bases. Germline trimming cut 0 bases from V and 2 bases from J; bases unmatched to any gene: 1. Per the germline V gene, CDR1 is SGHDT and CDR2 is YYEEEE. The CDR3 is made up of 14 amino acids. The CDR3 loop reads CASSLGDRTYEQYF. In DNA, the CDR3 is TGTGCCAGCAGCTTGGGGGACAGGACCTACGAGCAGTACTTC.

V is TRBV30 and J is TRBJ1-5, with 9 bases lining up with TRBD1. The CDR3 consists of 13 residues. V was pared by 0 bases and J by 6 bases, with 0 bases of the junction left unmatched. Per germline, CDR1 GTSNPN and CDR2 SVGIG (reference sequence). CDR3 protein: CAWSVQGAQPQHF. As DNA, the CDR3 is TGTGCCTGGAGTGTACAGGGGGCTCAGCCCCAGCATTTT.

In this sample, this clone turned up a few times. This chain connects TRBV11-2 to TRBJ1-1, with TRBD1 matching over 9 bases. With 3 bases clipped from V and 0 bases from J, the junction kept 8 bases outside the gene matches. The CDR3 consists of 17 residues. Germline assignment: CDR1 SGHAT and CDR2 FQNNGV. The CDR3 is CASSFRGTGGMNTEAFF. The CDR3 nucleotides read TGTGCCAGCAGCTTCAGGGGTACAGGGGGCATGAACACTGAAGCTTTCTTT. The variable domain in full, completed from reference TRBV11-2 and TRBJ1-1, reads EAGVAQSPRYKIIEKRQSVAFWCNPISGHATLYWYQQILGQGPKLLIQFQNNGVVDDSQLPKDRFSAERLKGVDSTLKIQPAKLEDSAVYLCASSFRGTGGMNTEAFFGQGTRLTVV.

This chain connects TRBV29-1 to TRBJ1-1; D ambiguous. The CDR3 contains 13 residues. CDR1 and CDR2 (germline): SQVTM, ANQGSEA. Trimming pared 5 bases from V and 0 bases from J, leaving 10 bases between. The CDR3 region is CSVTRRMNTEAFF. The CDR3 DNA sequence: TGCAGCGTTACACGTCGCATGAACACTGAAGCTTTCTTT.

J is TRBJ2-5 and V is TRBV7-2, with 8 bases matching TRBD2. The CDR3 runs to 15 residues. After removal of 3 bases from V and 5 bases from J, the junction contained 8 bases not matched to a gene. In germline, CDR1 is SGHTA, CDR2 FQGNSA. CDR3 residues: CASSFRSGAFETQYF. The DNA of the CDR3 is TGTGCCAGCAGCTTTCGTAGCGGGGCTTTTGAGACCCAGTACTTC.

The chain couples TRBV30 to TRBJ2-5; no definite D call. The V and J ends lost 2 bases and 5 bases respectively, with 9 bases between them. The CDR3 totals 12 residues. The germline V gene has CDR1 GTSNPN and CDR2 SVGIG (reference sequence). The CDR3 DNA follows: TGTGCCTGGAGTCCTACGGGCGAGACCCAGTACTTC. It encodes CAWSPTGETQYF.

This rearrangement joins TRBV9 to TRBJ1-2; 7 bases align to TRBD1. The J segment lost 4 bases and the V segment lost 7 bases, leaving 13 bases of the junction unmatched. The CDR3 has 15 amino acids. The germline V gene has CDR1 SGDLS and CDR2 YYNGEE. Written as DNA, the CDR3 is TGTGCCAGCGGTGTCGAACCGGGACAGATCTATGGCTACACCTTC. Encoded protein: CASGVEPGQIYGYTF.

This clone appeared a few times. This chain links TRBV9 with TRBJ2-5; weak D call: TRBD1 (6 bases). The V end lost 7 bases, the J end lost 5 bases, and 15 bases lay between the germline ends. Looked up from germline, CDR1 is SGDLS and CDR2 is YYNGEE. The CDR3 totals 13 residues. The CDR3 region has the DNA TGTGCCAGCGCCTGGGGGCTGGAGGAGACCCAGTACTTC. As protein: CASAWGLEETQYF. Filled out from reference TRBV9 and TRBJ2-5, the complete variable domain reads DSGVTQTPKHLITATGQRVTLRCSPRSGDLSVYWYQQSLDQGLQFLIQYYNGEERAKGNILERFSAQQFPDLHSELNLSSLELGDSALYFCASAWGLEETQYFGPGTRLLVL.